Below, 3 T cell receptor beta chains from the same sample are listed, as sequenced in a study of T cell responses to AZD1222 COVID-19 vaccine. The method was immunoSEQ multiplex PCR; TCRdb's version includes in-frame clones alone and lacks a portion of them. In the table there are 100,000 or so clones, more than 70% of which are singletons. This sample comprised peripheral blood, obtained on day 0 of AZD1222 vaccination. These receptors were taken from an adult in good health.

The V call is TRBV30, the J call TRBJ1-4; 11 bases are shared with TRBD1. CDR1 and CDR2 (germline): GTSNPN, SVGIG (reference sequence). The CDR3 extends over 14 amino acids. V shed 3 bases and J 7 bases; nucleotides not matched to a gene: 4. Here the CDR3 reads CAWSQGQGGEKLFF. CDR3 DNA: TGTGCCTGGAGCCAGGGACAGGGGGGTGAAAAACTGTTTTTT.

This chain uses TRBV2 with TRBJ1-6; D remains unclear. This CDR3 contains 15 residues. The germline gives CDR1 SNHLY, CDR2 FYNNEI. V was pared by 6 bases and J by 7 bases, with 16 bases between. The CDR3, as DNA: TGTGCCAGCAGCAACACGGACCCGGTGAATTCACCCCTCCACTTT. Its translation: CASSNTDPVNSPLHF.

The CDR3 is CASSLPGGGALHEQFF. In DNA, the CDR3 is TGTGCCAGCAGCTTGCCTGGCGGGGGGGCATTACATGAGCAGTTCTTC. The chain has TRBV5-4 and TRBJ2-1; 9 positions match TRBD2. Germline V lookup: CDR1 SGHNT, CDR2 YYREEE (reference sequence). Losses at the gene ends were 1 base for V and 8 bases for J; bases not matched to a gene: 10. The CDR3 loop spans 16 amino acids. Drawing the rest from reference TRBV5-4 and TRBJ2-1, the complete variable domain is ETGVTQSPTHLIKTRGQQVTLRCSSQSGHNTVSWYQQALGQGPQFIFQYYREEENGRGNFPPRFSGLQFPNYSSELNVNALELDDSALYLCASSLPGGGALHEQFFGPGTRLTVL.